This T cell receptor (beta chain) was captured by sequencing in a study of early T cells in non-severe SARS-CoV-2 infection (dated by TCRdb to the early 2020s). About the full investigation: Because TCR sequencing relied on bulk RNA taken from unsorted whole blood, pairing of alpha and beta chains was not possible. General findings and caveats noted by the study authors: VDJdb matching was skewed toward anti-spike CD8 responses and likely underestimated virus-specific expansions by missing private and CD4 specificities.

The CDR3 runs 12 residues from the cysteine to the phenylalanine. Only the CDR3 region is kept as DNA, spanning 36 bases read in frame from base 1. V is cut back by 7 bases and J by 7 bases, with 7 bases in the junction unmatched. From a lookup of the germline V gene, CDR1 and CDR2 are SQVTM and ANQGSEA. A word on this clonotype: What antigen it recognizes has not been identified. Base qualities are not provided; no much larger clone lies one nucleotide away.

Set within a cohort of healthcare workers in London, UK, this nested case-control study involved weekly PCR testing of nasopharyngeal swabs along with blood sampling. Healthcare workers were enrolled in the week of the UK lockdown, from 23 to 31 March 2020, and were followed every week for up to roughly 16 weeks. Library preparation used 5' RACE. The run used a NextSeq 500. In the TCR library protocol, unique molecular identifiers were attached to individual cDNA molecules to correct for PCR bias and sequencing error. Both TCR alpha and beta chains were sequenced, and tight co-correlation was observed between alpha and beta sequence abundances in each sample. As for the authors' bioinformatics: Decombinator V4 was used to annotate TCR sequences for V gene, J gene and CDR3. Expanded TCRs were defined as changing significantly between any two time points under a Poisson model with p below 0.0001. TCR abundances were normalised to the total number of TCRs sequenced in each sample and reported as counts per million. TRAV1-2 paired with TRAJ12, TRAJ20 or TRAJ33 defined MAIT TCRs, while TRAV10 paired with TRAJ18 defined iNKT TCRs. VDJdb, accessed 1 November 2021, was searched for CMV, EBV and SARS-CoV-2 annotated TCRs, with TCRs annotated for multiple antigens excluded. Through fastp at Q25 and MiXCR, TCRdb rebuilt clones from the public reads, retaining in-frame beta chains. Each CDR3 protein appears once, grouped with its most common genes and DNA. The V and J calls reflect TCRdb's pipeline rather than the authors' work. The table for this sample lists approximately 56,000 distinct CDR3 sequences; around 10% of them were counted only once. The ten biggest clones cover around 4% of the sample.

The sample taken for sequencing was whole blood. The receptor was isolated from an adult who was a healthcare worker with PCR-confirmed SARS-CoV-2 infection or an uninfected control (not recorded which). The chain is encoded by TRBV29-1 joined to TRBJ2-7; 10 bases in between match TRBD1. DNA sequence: TGCAGCGCTGGGACAGGGGTGGAGGAGCAGTACTTC. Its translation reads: CSAGTGVEEQYF.